Below, 13 T cell receptor beta chains from the same sample are listed, as sequenced in a study of blood T cell repertoires in COVID-19. The repertoire was sequenced with immunoSEQ multiplex PCR; TCRdb's copy has only in-frame clones and lacks some. The sample holds 400,000 to 450,000 clones, 70% to 90% seen once. Specimen: peripheral blood. These receptors were obtained from a man aged 18 to 35 with COVID-19, enrolled during active disease.

V usage is TRBV30 and J usage is TRBJ2-3, with D possibly matching TRBD2 (6 bases). The CDR3 has 14 residues. Trimming shortened V by 3 bases and J by 4 bases, and 14 bases separated the two germline ends. Germline loops: CDR1 GTSNPN, CDR2 SVGIG (reference sequence). The CDR3 spells CAWSDLRRADTQYF. The CDR3 DNA reads TGTGCCTGGAGCGACCTTCGGAGGGCAGATACGCAGTATTTT.

The chain recombines TRBV3-1 (or the pseudogene TRBV3-2) with TRBJ2-1; D is possibly TRBD2 (6 bases). This CDR3 contains 15 residues. Germline V CDR1 and CDR2: LGHDT, YNNKEL (reference sequence). Trimming removed 4 bases from V and 0 bases from J, with 10 bases in between. This CDR3 reads CASSPTRGSYNEQFF. The CDR3 coding sequence is TGTGCCAGCAGCCCGACTAGGGGCTCCTACAATGAGCAGTTCTTC.

V is TRBV4-2 and J is TRBJ1-1; no reliable D call. V lost 4 bases and J 1 base, leaving 13 bases between the germline ends. Per the germline V gene, CDR1 is LGHNA and CDR2 is YNFKEQ. CDR3 length: 15 amino acids. CDR3 nucleotides: TGTGCCAGCAGCCGCCACGACCGACAGAACACTGAAGCTTTCTTT. Translation: CASSRHDRQNTEAFF.

Points on this clone: Other DNA sequences from this sample encode an identical CDR3 as well. This sequence joins TRBV30 and TRBJ1-5; perhaps TRBD1 as D (5 bases). CDR1 GTSNPN and CDR2 SVGIG come from the germline V gene (reference sequence). The CDR3 is made up of 13 amino acids. Deletions cut 0 bases from V and 4 bases from J, with 7 bases between. CDR3 nucleotides: TGTGCCTGGAGTGTACGGGGGAATCAGCCCCAGCATTTT. This encodes CAWSVRGNQPQHF.

The V gene is TRBV6-6, the J gene TRBJ1-2; D is possibly TRBD1 (5 bases). V dropped 11 bases and J dropped 3 bases, with 16 bases sitting between them. CDR3 length equals 13 residues. The germline V gene encodes CDR1 MNHNY and CDR2 SVGAGI (reference sequence). CDR3 in amino acids: CALSPTGDYGYTF. CDR3 DNA sequence: TGTGCCCTCAGCCCCACGGGGGACTATGGCTACACCTTC.

This clone has a handful of counts. This sequence joins TRBV12-3 or TRBV12-4 and TRBJ1-1; no clear D gene. The CDR3 covers 13 residues. V was clipped by 8 bases and J by 3 bases, with 13 bases between them. CDR3 region: CASRWRLDTEAFF. Written as DNA, the CDR3 is TGTGCCAGCCGGTGGCGGTTGGACACTGAAGCTTTCTTT.

CDR3 residues: CASSQGSQETQYF. In DNA form, the CDR3 reads TGTGCCAGCAGCCAGGGGAGCCAAGAGACCCAGTACTTC. The rearrangement uses TRBV7-9 and TRBJ2-5, with D possibly matching TRBD1 (6 bases). CDR1 is SEHNR, CDR2 FQNEAQ, per germline (reference sequence). The CDR3 contains 13 residues. V lost 5 bases, J lost 1 base, and 8 bases lay in between.

The V and J genes are TRBV14 and TRBJ2-6; TRBD1 might be the D (7 bases). V lost 4 bases to trimming and J lost 0 bases, with 19 bases between them. Germline loops: CDR1 SGHDN, CDR2 FVKESK. The CDR3 is made up of 19 amino acids. The CDR3 sequence: CASSRFWQGGNSGANVLTF. The CDR3 DNA sequence: TGTGCCAGCAGCCGTTTCTGGCAGGGGGGCAACTCTGGGGCCAACGTCCTGACTTTC.

The chain has TRBV28 and TRBJ1-4; a weak D match, TRBD1 (5 bases). Germline V CDR1 and CDR2: MDHEN, SYDVKM. Trimming cost V 3 bases and J 8 bases, with 13 bases left between them. This CDR3 region has 14 residues. The CDR3 coding sequence is TGTGCCAGCAGTTTTGAGGTGGGGCGGGAAAAACTGTTTTTT. Protein sequence: CASSFEVGREKLFF.

This rearrangement joins TRBV6-6 to TRBJ2-3; 7 bases are shared with TRBD2. The J segment lost 2 bases and the V segment lost 7 bases, leaving 12 bases of the junction unmatched. From germline, CDR1 is MNHNY and CDR2 SVGAGI (reference sequence). The CDR3 runs to 16 residues. The CDR3 region is CASTILPGTITDTQYF. The CDR3 DNA reads as TGTGCCAGCACTATTTTGCCCGGGACTATCACAGATACGCAGTATTTT.

The rearrangement joins TRBV6-1 to TRBJ1-4, with 11 bases lining up with TRBD1. J was trimmed by 7 bases and V by 1 base; bases with no gene match: 8. Germline V gives CDR1 MNHNS, CDR2 SASEGT. This CDR3 comprises 17 residues. The CDR3 reads CASSEDSPGTGGEKLFF. CDR3 nucleotides: TGTGCCAGCAGTGAAGACTCCCCCGGGACAGGGGGTGAAAAACTGTTTTTT.

The chain has TRBV6-5 and TRBJ1-5; weak D call: TRBD1 (5 bases). This CDR3 is built from 14 residues. Germline V lookup: CDR1 MNHEY, CDR2 SVGAGI. Trimming removed 3 bases from V and 1 base from J, with 7 bases in between. Here the CDR3 reads CASSYRQSNQPQHF. The CDR3 DNA is TGTGCCAGCAGTTATCGACAGAGCAATCAGCCCCAGCATTTT.

This clone occurred once. The gene calls are TRBV23-1 and TRBJ1-2; weak D call: TRBD1 (5 bases). TRBV23-1 is noted as an ORF with a role that remains uncertain. Trimming removed 5 bases from V and 3 bases from J, with 16 bases in between. CDR3 size: 15 residues. CDR3 sequence: CASSSRTDTDYGYTF. As DNA, the CDR3 is TGCGCCAGCAGTAGCCGGACGGACACCGACTATGGCTACACCTTC.